The 21 T cell receptor beta chains reported below all come from one sample, sequenced in a study of shared clonotypes between healthy human individuals. This table comes from immunoSEQ multiplex PCR, and its TCRdb copy is limited to in-frame clones, with some not included. The sample shows 1,500,000 or so clones, around 98.5% of them seen only once. The sequenced sample was naive CD4+ T cells sorted from blood. The subset denotes: CD45RA+ positively selected. These receptors originate from a young man in good health.

The CDR3 is CASSLAGRDTDTQYF. The CDR3 DNA reads TGTGCCAGCAGCTTAGCCGGGAGGGACACAGATACGCAGTATTTT. The chain uses TRBV7-6 and TRBJ2-3, with TRBD2 matching 8 bases. Germline V gives CDR1 SGHVS, CDR2 FNYEAQ. The CDR3 consists of 15 residues. The J segment lost 2 bases and the V segment lost 0 bases, leaving 1 base of the junction unmatched.

The chain links TRBV25-1 to TRBJ2-7; 7 positions match TRBD2. There are 12 residues in the CDR3. Germline V gene lookup returns CDR1 MGHDK and CDR2 SYGVNS. V trimming: 9 bases; J trimming: 6 bases; junction bases outside the gene matches: 8. CDR3 residues: CASLRPGGEQYF. The CDR3 DNA reads as TGTGCCAGTTTACGTCCGGGGGGCGAGCAGTACTTC.

This chain links TRBV9 with TRBJ1-2, with unresolved D. Trimming stripped 3 bases from V and 8 bases from J, with 8 bases between. Germline-derived CDR1 and CDR2 are SGDLS and YYNGEE. This CDR3 is built from 11 residues. CDR3: CASSAGGGYTF. As DNA, the CDR3 is TGTGCCAGCAGCGCCGGAGGGGGCTACACCTTC. Drawing the rest from reference TRBV9 and TRBJ1-2, the complete variable domain is DSGVTQTPKHLITATGQRVTLRCSPRSGDLSVYWYQQSLDQGLQFLIQYYNGEERAKGNILERFSAQQFPDLHSELNLSSLELGDSALYFCASSAGGGYTFGSGTRLTVV.

This chain uses TRBV11-3 with TRBJ2-7; 9 positions agree with TRBD2. The V and J ends lost 8 bases and 6 bases, in that order; junction bases with no gene match: 11. The germline CDR1 and CDR2 sequences are SGHNT and YENEEA. The CDR3 is 14 residues long. This chain's CDR3 is CASGALAGTSEQYF. CDR3 in DNA: TGTGCCAGCGGCGCCCTAGCGGGAACCAGCGAGCAGTACTTC.

The chain couples TRBV6-6 to TRBJ2-2; D could derive from TRBD1 or TRBD2 (5 bases each). The germline CDR1 and CDR2 sequences are MNHNY and SVGAGI (reference sequence). V lost 7 bases to trimming and J lost 5 bases, with 14 bases between them. The CDR3 covers 14 residues. As DNA, the CDR3 is TGTGCCAGCATCCCTGGGACCGTAACCGGGGAGCTGTTTTTT. Translated: CASIPGTVTGELFF.

This rearrangement joins TRBV6-1 to TRBJ1-5; D not resolved. The germline V and J ends were trimmed by 9 bases and 0 bases, with 9 bases remaining between them. Germline assignment: CDR1 MNHNS and CDR2 SASEGT. This CDR3 spans 13 amino acids. As DNA, the CDR3 is TGTGCCAGTGGTTTGGGTAGCAATCAGCCCCAGCATTTT. Translating it yields CASGLGSNQPQHF.

The V and J genes are TRBV10-3 and TRBJ1-5; 9 bases line up with TRBD1. Germline CDR1 is ENHRY and CDR2 is SYGVKD. With 0 bases clipped from V and 4 bases from J, the junction kept 4 bases outside the gene matches. This CDR3 is 16 amino acids long. This CDR3 is CAISESGQGGNQPQHF. The CDR3 region has the DNA TGTGCCATCAGTGAGTCGGGACAGGGAGGGAATCAGCCCCAGCATTTT.

This sequence joins TRBV5-1 and TRBJ2-5; 7 nucleotides align to TRBD2. Losses at the gene ends were 0 bases for V and 4 bases for J; bases not matched to a gene: 3. CDR3 size: 14 residues. CDR1 SGHRS and CDR2 YFSETQ come from the germline V gene. CDR3 nucleotides: TGCGCCAGCAGCTTGGGGGCGGGAGTAGAGACCCAGTACTTC. Residues: CASSLGAGVETQYF.

This clone was counted a single time. Here the CDR3 DNA reads TGTGCCACCAGCAGAGACCGCCCCGCAGGCGGGGAGCAGTACTTC. This translates into CATSRDRPAGGEQYF. V gene TRBV15 combines with J gene TRBJ2-7; possible D gene TRBD2, 5 bases. The V gene's germline CDR1 is LNHNV and CDR2 YYDKDF (reference sequence). Trimming left V 0 bases short and J 7 bases short, with 16 bases between. This CDR3 region has 15 residues.

The chain employs TRBV27 and TRBJ2-1; the D is unclear. In germline, CDR1 is MNHEY, CDR2 SMNVEV (reference sequence). The CDR3 has 18 amino acids. Between the trimmed V and J ends, which lost 2 bases and 1 base, there was a span of 18 bases. For the CDR3, the DNA is TGTGCCAGCAGTTTAAGTCCGGCGCTCCTGGCATCCTACAATGAGCAGTTCTTC. This translates into CASSLSPALLASYNEQFF.

This rearrangement joins TRBV10-3 to TRBJ2-1; 7 nucleotides line up with TRBD1. The CDR3 is made up of 17 amino acids. Germline V gene data show CDR1 as ENHRY and CDR2 as SYGVKD. With 4 bases clipped from V and 6 bases from J, the junction kept 15 bases outside the gene matches. This CDR3 is CAISGIGGQYPLNEQFF. CDR3 DNA: TGTGCCATCAGTGGGATAGGGGGCCAATATCCCCTCAATGAGCAGTTCTTC.

The chain uses TRBV5-1 and TRBJ1-1; 7 nucleotides match TRBD1. CDR3 length: 14 residues. Germline V gene data show CDR1 as SGHRS and CDR2 as YFSETQ. J was trimmed by 5 bases and V by 4 bases; bases with no gene match: 8. In nucleotides, the CDR3 is TGCGCCAGCAGCCTGGGACAGCGCGGGACTGAAGCTTTCTTT. Translation: CASSLGQRGTEAFF.

A word on this clone: The sample has other DNA sequences that encode this CDR3 too. The chain combines TRBV7-9 with TRBJ1-5; D not certain. CDR3 length equals 14 residues. Germline loops: CDR1 SEHNR, CDR2 FQNEAQ (reference sequence). The ends were cut back, 3 bases at V and 1 base at J, with 7 bases in the middle. The CDR3 DNA sequence: TGTGCCAGCAGCTTGGCAGGAAGCAATCAGCCCCAGCATTTT. Protein: CASSLAGSNQPQHF.

V and J are TRBV2 and TRBJ2-1; no definite D call. The CDR3 spans 15 residues. The ends were cut back, 1 base at V and 0 bases at J, with 7 bases in the middle. Germline V gives CDR1 SNHLY, CDR2 FYNNEI. CDR3 sequence (DNA): TGTGCCAGCAGTGAAGGTCCTAGCTCCTACAATGAGCAGTTCTTC. It is translated as CASSEGPSSYNEQFF.

The chain is built from TRBV28 and TRBJ2-1, with TRBD2 identical over 11 bases. Trimming cost V 3 bases and J 5 bases; bases outside gene matches: 6. The CDR3 contains 16 residues. Germline CDR1 reads MDHEN; CDR2 reads SYDVKM. The CDR3 loop reads CASSFTGTSGNNEQFF. The CDR3 bases are TGTGCCAGCAGTTTTACTGGGACTAGCGGCAACAATGAGCAGTTCTTC.

This chain connects TRBV5-4 to TRBJ2-2, with D possibly matching TRBD1 (5 bases). The CDR3 sequence is 13 residues long. V was trimmed by 7 bases and J by 3 bases, leaving 10 bases between them. CDR1 and CDR2 from the germline V gene are SGHNT and YYREEE (reference sequence). CDR3 bases: TGTGCCAGCGGCAAAGGGGACACCGGGGAGCTGTTTTTT. Translating it yields CASGKGDTGELFF.

The chain is built from TRBV9 and TRBJ2-5; no clear D gene. The V and J ends lost 1 base and 7 bases respectively, with 17 bases between them. This CDR3 has 15 amino acids. Germline CDR1 and CDR2: SGDLS and YYNGEE. CDR3 nucleotide sequence: TGTGCCAGCAGCGTATCGGGCGGTGCGTTGGTGACCCAGTACTTC. As protein: CASSVSGGALVTQYF.

This clone was counted a single time. J is TRBJ2-3 and V is TRBV28; D gene unclear. From germline, CDR1 is MDHEN and CDR2 SYDVKM. CDR3 size: 14 residues. Trimming removed 2 bases from V and 2 bases from J, with 8 bases in between. The CDR3: CASSLMTYTDTQYF. The CDR3 DNA reads as TGTGCCAGCAGTTTAATGACTTACACAGATACGCAGTATTTT.

This chain joins TRBV5-1 and TRBJ2-5; TRBD1 matches 7 bases. Losses at the gene ends were 4 bases for V and 2 bases for J; bases not matched to a gene: 8. The CDR3 runs to 15 residues. The germline V gene encodes CDR1 SGHRS and CDR2 YFSETQ. The CDR3 DNA is TGCGCCAGCAGCCTGACAGGGCCACGGCAAGAGACCCAGTACTTC. This gives the protein CASSLTGPRQETQYF.

The chain couples TRBV11-2 to TRBJ2-7; TRBD1 might be the D (7 bases). CDR1 is SGHAT and CDR2 is FQNNGV in the germline V gene. Trimming left V 5 bases short and J 3 bases short, with 23 bases between. This CDR3 is 17 amino acids long. CDR3 DNA sequence: TGTGCCAGCAGCCACCATAGGCTGGGGGGACAGATCTACGAGCAGTACTTC. Its translation: CASSHHRLGGQIYEQYF.

Only one count was recorded for this clone. The chain carries TRBV4-2 and TRBJ1-5; D remains ambiguous. CDR1 and CDR2 (germline): LGHNA, YNFKEQ. Trimming took 0 bases from V and 1 from J, leaving 13 bases between them. CDR3 length: 17 amino acids. CDR3 coding DNA: TGTGCCAGCAGCCAAGAAGAGCTCACAGCCAGCAATCAGCCCCAGCATTTT. It specifies CASSQEELTASNQPQHF.